Below, 2 T cell receptor beta chains from the same sample are listed, as sequenced in a study of regulatory and conventional T cells in RAG deficiency. The sorted regulatory T cells were CD4+, CD25-high and CD127-low, with genomic DNA sequenced. The protocol was immunoSEQ multiplex PCR, while the TCRdb copy is restricted to in-frame clones and leaves out a portion. The table records under 450 clones, approximately 49% of them present only once. Sequenced material: CD4+ Tregs sorted from blood. The origin of the receptors is a human donor with RAG deficiency presenting as severe combined immunodeficiency.

The sample holds a few counts of this clone. This sequence joins TRBV29-1 and TRBJ1-4; 7 nucleotides agree with TRBD1. Germline-derived CDR1 and CDR2 are SQVTM and ANQGSEA. Unmatched junction bases numbered 9, after V lost 5 bases and J lost 12 bases. This CDR3 region has 12 residues. The CDR3 protein is CSVRGLGGQLFF. The CDR3 coding sequence is TGCAGCGTTCGGGGCTTAGGGGGCCAACTGTTTTTT.

In DNA form, the CDR3 reads TGCACCAGCAGTATGTTCCGTTTGTGCACTCGGGCCAACGTCCTGACTTTC. Its protein product is CTSSMFRLCTRANVLTF. The V gene is TRBV1, the J gene TRBJ2-6; TRBD2, the D gene given by the table, was not confirmed from the DNA. TRBV1 is listed as a pseudogene. The length of the CDR3 is 17 residues.